This TCR beta chain is drawn from a study of technical replicates of blood from several donors. The length of the CDR3 is 15 residues. The V end lost 0 bases, the J end lost 5 bases, and 15 bases lay between the germline ends. CDR1 and CDR2 from the germline V gene are SGHNT and YYREEE (reference sequence). TCRdb's copy holds only in-frame clones and misses some; the assay was immunoSEQ multiplex PCR. The sample holds over 50,000 clones, around 87% seen once. The genes are TRBV5-4 and TRBJ2-7; D is possibly TRBD1 (6 bases). Sequenced: PBMCs. This sequence was found in a human donor in good health. Some clones in this sample may be carry-over from other donors' samples. CDR3 loop: CASSLEFRTEDEQYF. CDR3 coding DNA: TGTGCCAGCAGCTTGGAGTTTAGGACAGAGGACGAGCAGTACTTC.